This T cell receptor beta chain stems from a study of cytomegalovirus exposure and HLA in healthy donors. The PCR ran on 60 Vbeta and 13 Jbeta primers. The protocol was immunoSEQ multiplex PCR, while the TCRdb copy is restricted to in-frame clones and leaves out a portion. Of under 150,000 clones in the sample, around 81% are singletons; the top ten hold 0.7%. General observations from the study: Presence/absence analyses supposed approximately even sequencing depth among donors. The classifier, whose performance was assessed in both the original and validation cohorts, reportedly diagnosed cytomegalovirus status with high specificity and sensitivity.

About this clone: No antigen is known for it.

The length of the CDR3 is 11 residues. CDR1 is MGHDK and CDR2 is SYGVNS in the germline V gene. Trimming removed 6 bases at V and 8 bases at J, with 7 bases between. Material for sequencing was PBMCs. The genes are TRBV25-1 and TRBJ2-2, with a possible D match to TRBD1 (5 bases). The source is a man aged 18 to 29 in good health and CMV-seronegative. Here the CDR3 DNA reads TGTGCCAGCAGAAGGACAGGGGAGCTGTTTTTT. This gives the protein CASRRTGELFF.